Below, one T cell receptor beta chain is given with its context. Its antigen is not identified. Attachment of unique molecular identifiers to individual cDNA molecules was performed. TCRdb reprocessed the 5' RACE reads via MiXCR and lists one record per CDR3 protein. The sample contains tens of thousands of distinct CDR3 sequences, more than 12% of which appear only once. This sample was taken from a study of early T cells in non-severe SARS-CoV-2 infection. Overall study: Unsorted whole blood bulk RNA was sequenced, with unpaired chains.

Findings and limits, study-wide: A preference for anti-spike CD8 responses marked VDJdb matching, which missed private and CD4 specificities.

The clonotype originates from an adult who was a healthcare worker with PCR-confirmed SARS-CoV-2 infection or an uninfected control (not recorded which). Sequencing was carried out using whole blood.

This chain's CDR3 is CASSFKGLAERQETQYF. For the CDR3, the DNA is TGTGCCAGCAGCTTTAAGGGACTAGCGGAACGCCAAGAGACCCAGTACTTC. The gene calls are TRBV5-4 and TRBJ2-5; 11 bases map to TRBD2. CDR1 and CDR2 (germline): SGHNT, YYREEE (reference sequence). The V and J ends lost 2 bases and 1 base, in that order; junction bases with no gene match: 7. There are 17 residues in the CDR3.